This is a list of T cell receptor beta chains from one sample in a study of blood T cell repertoires in COVID-19. This table comes from immunoSEQ multiplex PCR, and its TCRdb copy is limited to in-frame clones, with some not included. The sample consists of around 50,000 clones, roughly 90% of them appearing once. The sequenced sample consisted of peripheral blood. The receptors come from a human donor in a cohort sampled during active COVID-19. Both conserved end residues are part of each CDR3. D genes are given only for firm matches. For some rows the clone size is stated as once, few or many, or as a class when expanded; others skip it.

cdr3_aa: CASSYSPLSGRAGADEQFF
cdr3_nt: TGTGCCAGCAGTTACTCCCCGTTAAGCGGGAGGGCCGGGGCGGATGAGCAGTTCTTC
v_call: TRBV6-2/TRBV6-3
d_call: TRBD2
clone_size: once
j_call: TRBJ2-1

cdr3_aa: CASSLARDRGSFF
cdr3_nt: TGTGCCAGCAGCTTAGCGCGTGATAGGGGATCTTTCTTT
v_call: TRBV7-8
d_call: -
clone_size: -
j_call: TRBJ1-1

cdr3_aa: CASASDRVSGEYGYTF
cdr3_nt: TGTGCCAGCGCTTCGGACAGGGTTAGCGGTGAGTATGGCTACACCTTC
v_call: TRBV5-5
d_call: TRBD1
clone_size: -
j_call: TRBJ1-2

cdr3_aa: CASSLDPGGRSPLHF
cdr3_nt: TGTGCCAGCTCACTAGACCCGGGGGGGCGATCACCCCTCCACTTT
v_call: TRBV18
d_call: -
clone_size: -
j_call: TRBJ1-6

cdr3_aa: CASSRTGGQETQYF
cdr3_nt: TGCGCCAGCAGTAGGACAGGGGGCCAAGAGACCCAGTACTTC
v_call: TRBV5-1
d_call: TRBD1
clone_size: once
j_call: TRBJ2-5

cdr3_aa: CASSLGATNSYSNQPQHF
cdr3_nt: TGTGCCAGCAGTTTGGGGGCGACCAATTCCTATAGCAATCAGCCCCAGCATTTT
v_call: TRBV6-2/TRBV6-3
d_call: -
clone_size: -
j_call: TRBJ1-5

cdr3_aa: CASSPTGSYNEQFF
cdr3_nt: TGTGCCAGTAGCCCGACTGGCTCCTACAATGAGCAGTTCTTC
v_call: TRBV19
d_call: -
clone_size: once
j_call: TRBJ2-1

cdr3_aa: CASQLGGGPPTGELFF
cdr3_nt: TGTGCCAGCCAACTCGGGGGGGGCCCCCCCACCGGGGAGCTGTTTTTT
v_call: TRBV2
d_call: TRBD2
clone_size: -
j_call: TRBJ2-2

cdr3_aa: CASSRNSGRAVGNEQFF
cdr3_nt: TGTGCCAGCAGCCGTAATAGCGGGAGGGCTGTGGGTAATGAGCAGTTCTTC
v_call: TRBV11-2
d_call: TRBD2
clone_size: -
j_call: TRBJ2-1

cdr3_aa: CASSPTPDRPTNEKLFF
cdr3_nt: TGTGCCAGCAGCCCAACGCCGGACAGGCCAACTAATGAAAAACTGTTTTTT
v_call: TRBV5-5
d_call: TRBD1
clone_size: -
j_call: TRBJ1-4

cdr3_aa: CASSQDGRDREAFF
cdr3_nt: TGTGCCAGCAGCCAAGATGGCCGGGACAGGGAAGCTTTCTTT
v_call: TRBV3-1/TRBV3-2
d_call: TRBD1
clone_size: -
j_call: TRBJ1-1

cdr3_aa: CASSLGTNSNQPQHF
cdr3_nt: TGTGCCAGCAGCCTTGGGACAAATAGCAATCAGCCCCAGCATTTT
v_call: TRBV7-9
d_call: -
clone_size: few
j_call: TRBJ1-5

cdr3_aa: CASGLGGTGTYEQYF
cdr3_nt: TGTGCTAGTGGTTTGGGGGGGACAGGAACCTACGAGCAGTACTTC
v_call: TRBV12-5
d_call: TRBD1
clone_size: -
j_call: TRBJ2-7

cdr3_aa: CASSLLAGGADEQFF
cdr3_nt: TGTGCCAGCAGCTTACTAGCGGGAGGGGCCGATGAGCAGTTCTTC
v_call: TRBV11-2
d_call: TRBD2
clone_size: once
j_call: TRBJ2-1

cdr3_aa: CASKPKKGQGYYFPGYEQYF
cdr3_nt: TGTGCCAGTAAGCCGAAGAAGGGACAGGGGTACTACTTTCCGGGCTACGAGCAGTACTTC
v_call: TRBV11-3
d_call: TRBD1
clone_size: -
j_call: TRBJ2-7

cdr3_aa: CASSQEVRSPDTQYF
cdr3_nt: TGTGCCAGCAGCCAAGAGGTGAGGAGTCCCGATACGCAGTATTTT
v_call: TRBV3-1/TRBV3-2
d_call: -
clone_size: -
j_call: TRBJ2-3

cdr3_aa: CASSGQALSNYGYTF
cdr3_nt: TGTGCCAGCAGTGGACAGGCCCTCTCTAACTATGGCTACACCTTC
v_call: TRBV2
d_call: -
clone_size: -
j_call: TRBJ1-2

cdr3_aa: CASSTTGTTYTGELFF
cdr3_nt: TGTGCCAGCAGCACGACCGGGACTACATACACCGGGGAGCTGTTTTTT
v_call: TRBV5-4
d_call: TRBD2
clone_size: -
j_call: TRBJ2-2

cdr3_aa: CSVGAVNQPQHF
cdr3_nt: TGCAGCGTTGGGGCAGTTAATCAGCCCCAGCATTTT
v_call: TRBV29-1
d_call: -
clone_size: once
j_call: TRBJ1-5

cdr3_aa: CASSVHGGTDTQYF
cdr3_nt: TGTGCCAGCAGCGTACATGGCGGGACAGATACGCAGTATTTT
v_call: TRBV9
d_call: -
clone_size: -
j_call: TRBJ2-3

cdr3_aa: CASSPGRGNQPQHF
cdr3_nt: TGTGCCAGCTCACCAGGCAGGGGCAATCAGCCCCAGCATTTT
v_call: TRBV18
d_call: -
clone_size: -
j_call: TRBJ1-5

cdr3_aa: CASSLVGENTGELFF
cdr3_nt: TGCGCCAGCAGCTTGGTCGGGGAGAACACCGGGGAGCTGTTTTTT
v_call: TRBV5-1
d_call: -
clone_size: once
j_call: TRBJ2-2

cdr3_aa: CASSQDHLIAGGPITQYF
cdr3_nt: TGTGCCAGCAGCCAAGATCACCTAATAGCGGGGGGGCCAATAACGCAGTATTTT
v_call: TRBV4-2
d_call: TRBD2
clone_size: -
j_call: TRBJ2-3

cdr3_aa: CASSLSPTAGTDTQYF
cdr3_nt: TGTGCCAGCAGCTTATCCCCGACAGCCGGCACAGATACGCAGTATTTT
v_call: TRBV7-2
d_call: -
clone_size: -
j_call: TRBJ2-3

cdr3_aa: CASSLGRLGQVRRVYGYTF
cdr3_nt: TGCGCCAGCAGCCTAGGACGACTTGGACAGGTCAGGCGGGTCTATGGCTACACCTTC
v_call: TRBV4-3
d_call: TRBD1
clone_size: -
j_call: TRBJ1-2

cdr3_aa: CASSFGSGAANTGELFF
cdr3_nt: TGCGCCAGCAGCTTCGGTAGCGGGGCCGCGAACACCGGGGAGCTGTTTTTT
v_call: TRBV5-1
d_call: TRBD2
clone_size: -
j_call: TRBJ2-2

cdr3_aa: CASSQLAGVSYNEQFF
cdr3_nt: TGTGCCAGCAGCCAACTAGCGGGAGTTTCGTACAATGAGCAGTTCTTC
v_call: TRBV4-2
d_call: TRBD2
clone_size: -
j_call: TRBJ2-1